This T cell receptor (beta chain) was found in a study of T cell repertoires in cytomegalovirus infection. Study overall: Well-studied HLA-B-restricted CMV epitopes were used in the study alongside recently identified HLA-C-restricted ones.

The V gene lost 7 bases and the J gene lost 0 bases, with 13 bases spanning the gap. Germline V gives CDR1 MNHEY, CDR2 SMNVEV (reference sequence). The CDR3 contains 14 residues. TCRdb re-derived calls from the reads in MiXCR, one entry per CDR3 protein. Of about 920,000 distinct CDR3 sequences listed, approximately 30% were seen once; the top ten hold around an eighth. In its sample, this clonotype was seen a few times. What it recognizes is unknown. The sample consisted of cultured CD8+ T cells from PBMCs, taken from culture after CMV antigen stimulation. This receptor was taken from a human donor in good health (CMV status not recorded). Some clones in this sample may be carry-over from other donors' samples. The chain has TRBV27 and TRBJ2-7; a possible D gene is TRBD1 (6 bases). The CDR3 bases are TGTGCCAGCAAAATCGGGACATTCTCCTACGAGCAGTACTTC. Encoded protein: CASKIGTFSYEQYF.